This TCR beta chain was retrieved from a study of T-cell memory formation after mild COVID-19. Study-wide points: Shrinking CD4+ clones were chiefly CM and EM; CD8+ ones were chiefly EMRA.

V shed 1 base and J 3 bases; nucleotides not matched to a gene: 2. This CDR3 is built from 15 residues. As for this clonotype: Its specificity is unknown.

Constant-segment-primed 5'RACE gave TCR alpha and TCR beta cDNA libraries with sample barcodes and UMIs. TCRdb itself ran the 5' RACE reads through MiXCR, one entry per CDR3 protein. The repertoire holds approximately 450,000 distinct CDR3 sequences, with roughly 20% as singletons. The chain links TRBV12-3 or TRBV12-4 to TRBJ2-1, with 8 bases lining up with TRBD2. The specimen sequenced was PBMCs or a T cell subset sorted from them (not recorded which). This clonotype was obtained from an adult woman who had mild COVID-19 (a few samples of this study predate the infection). Cell type and time point are not known. The CDR3 is CASSLVLAVYNEQFF. The CDR3 coding sequence is TGTGCCAGCAGTTTAGTACTAGCGGTCTACAATGAGCAGTTCTTC.